This TCR beta chain was found in a study of human T cells and chemical hapten exposure. The CDR3 covers 18 residues. Trimming pared 5 bases from V and 0 bases from J, leaving 23 bases between. Germline V gene lookup returns CDR1 DFQATT and CDR2 SNEGSKA (reference sequence). Time point given: healthy volunteer bleed at 2 weeks. Total RNA came from unfractionated whole blood. MiXCR, run by TCRdb on the RACE reads, gives a single entry per CDR3 protein. The table lists 130,000 or so distinct CDR3 sequences, roughly 9% of them singletons. The material sequenced was whole blood. V gene TRBV20-1 combines with J gene TRBJ1-5; D uncertain. The source is a male donor in good health. Some clones in this sample may be carry-over from other donors' samples. CDR3: CSAREGSRRKYSNQPQHF. The CDR3 nucleotides are TGCAGTGCTCGGGAGGGCAGTCGGAGAAAATATAGCAATCAGCCCCAGCATTTT.